The entry below describes one T cell receptor (beta chain). The record originates from a study of blood T cell repertoires in COVID-19. Study-level information: Acute and convalescent COVID-19 specimens originated in the United States, Italy and Spain. PBMCs, B-cell-depleted T cells, or T cells provided the cDNA or gDNA that made up the material.

In the original workflow: Estimated nucleated cell counts came from reference gene primer amplification. TCRdb's table, derived via immunoSEQ multiplex PCR, lists solely in-frame clones and lacks some. D and trimming come from the DNA, and the V and J calls and clone size come from that table. The sample consists of approximately 170,000 clones, around nine tenths of them appearing once. V was shortened by 3 bases and J by 1 base, with 12 bases between the two germline ends. This CDR3 contains 16 residues. Germline V lookup: CDR1 KGHSH, CDR2 LQKENI. Sequencing was carried out using peripheral blood. This chain joins TRBV18 and TRBJ2-2; weak D call: TRBD2 (6 bases). This TCR came from a man aged 65-85 years with acute or convalescent COVID-19. The DNA for the CDR3 is TGTGCCAGCTCACCCCTGAGGAGGGGGAACACCGGGGAGCTGTTTTTT. Amino acids: CASSPLRRGNTGELFF.